This T cell receptor (beta chain) was documented in a study of blood T cell repertoires in COVID-19. About the study: COVID-19 samples, acute and convalescent, were from the United States, Italy and Spain. Sources were T cells, B-cell-depleted T cells, or PBMCs; the material itself was cDNA or gDNA.

In the original workflow: Reference gene primer amplification yielded estimated nucleated cell counts. The method was immunoSEQ multiplex PCR; TCRdb's version includes in-frame clones alone and lacks a portion of them. The DNA was the basis for D and trimming; V, J and clone size are from that table. Of roughly 140,000 clones in the sample, around 72% were seen once. The V and J ends lost 5 bases and 0 bases, in that order; junction bases with no gene match: 16. The germline CDR1 and CDR2 sequences are LNHDA and SQIVND (reference sequence). The CDR3 is made up of 20 amino acids. This clone was counted a few times.

This chain uses TRBV19 with TRBJ2-1; 10 bases line up with TRBD2. The material sequenced was peripheral blood. The TCR comes from a woman aged 60 to 75 with acute or convalescent COVID-19. The CDR3, as DNA: TGTGCCAGTAGTGTCTATAGCGGGAGGCCCTCCCCCAGCTCCTACAATGAGCAGTTCTTC. Translating it yields CASSVYSGRPSPSSYNEQFF. Based on the CDR3 plus reference TRBV19 and TRBJ2-1, the full variable domain is DGGITQSPKYLFRKEGQNVTLSCEQNLNHDAMYWYRQDPGQGLRLIYYSQIVNDFQKGDIAEGYSVSREKKESFPLTVTSAQKNPTAFYLCASSVYSGRPSPSSYNEQFFGPGTRLTVL.